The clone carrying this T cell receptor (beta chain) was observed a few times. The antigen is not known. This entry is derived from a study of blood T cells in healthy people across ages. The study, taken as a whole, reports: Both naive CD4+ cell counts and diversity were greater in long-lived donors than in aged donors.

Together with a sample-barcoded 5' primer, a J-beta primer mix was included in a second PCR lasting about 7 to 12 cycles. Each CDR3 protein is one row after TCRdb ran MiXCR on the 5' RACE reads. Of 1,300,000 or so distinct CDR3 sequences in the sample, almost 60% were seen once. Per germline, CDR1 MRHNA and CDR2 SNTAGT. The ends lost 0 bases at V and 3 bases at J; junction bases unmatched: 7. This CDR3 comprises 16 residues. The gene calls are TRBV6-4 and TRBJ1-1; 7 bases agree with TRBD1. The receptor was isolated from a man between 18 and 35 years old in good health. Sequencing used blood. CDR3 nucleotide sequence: TGTGCCAGCAGTGACTCGGTAGGGGGCAGTTACACTGAAGCTTTCTTT. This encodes CASSDSVGGSYTEAFF.